The 23 T cell receptor beta chains in this list originate from one sample, sequenced in a study of graft-versus-host responses after intestinal transplantation. Method: immunoSEQ multiplex PCR; TCRdb's copy keeps in-frame clones and lacks some. The table shows 35,000 to 45,000 clones, with 85% to 95% occurring only once. Sequenced here: PBMCs, sampled less than 750 days after intestinal transplantation. The origin of the receptors is a human patient who received an intestinal transplant, so some T cells may come from the graft donor.

The gene calls are TRBV27 and TRBJ2-7, with D possibly being TRBD1 (5 bases). CDR1 and CDR2 from the germline V gene are MNHEY and SMNVEV (reference sequence). Trimming removed 6 bases from V and 0 bases from J, with 18 bases in between. CDR3 length: 16 residues. The CDR3 nucleotides are TGTGCCAGCAGCTTTGCACAGGCTACATCCTCCTACGAGCAGTACTTC. As protein: CASSFAQATSSYEQYF.

The chain employs TRBV27 and TRBJ2-2; D is unresolved. In germline, CDR1 is MNHEY, CDR2 SMNVEV (reference sequence). CDR3 length: 13 amino acids. Trimming took 8 bases from V and 6 from J, leaving 13 bases between them. CDR3 protein: CASRDPRPGELFF. CDR3 DNA sequence: TGTGCCAGCCGCGACCCTAGGCCCGGGGAGCTGTTTTTT.

The V call is TRBV6-5, the J call TRBJ2-2; TRBD2 matches 10 bases. This CDR3 has 15 residues. Trimming at V came to 4 bases and at J to 2 bases, leaving 1 base not matched to a gene. The V gene's germline CDR1 is MNHEY and CDR2 SVGAGI. The CDR3 reads CASSLLAGNTGELFF. The CDR3 DNA reads TGTGCCAGCAGTTTACTAGCGGGAAACACCGGGGAGCTGTTTTTT.

The chain has TRBV7-6 and TRBJ2-1; D is uncertain. The CDR3 runs 18 residues. V was pared by 2 bases and J by 1 base, with 18 bases between. CDR1 and CDR2 (germline): SGHVS, FNYEAQ. In DNA, the CDR3 is TGTGCCAGCAGCTTAACCGCTCTGGCAGGCGCTTCCTACAATGAGCAGTTCTTC. Protein sequence: CASSLTALAGASYNEQFF.

The gene calls are TRBV7-3 and TRBJ2-1; D is perhaps TRBD2 (6 bases). The germline gives CDR1 SGHTA, CDR2 FQGTGA. Deletions cut 5 bases from V and 10 bases from J, with 12 bases between. The CDR3 covers 12 residues. The CDR3 coding sequence is TGTGCCAGCAGCGGCAACGGGAGAGAGCAGTTCTTC. This codes for CASSGNGREQFF.

The V call is TRBV9, the J call TRBJ2-2; D is ambiguous. The V end was cut by 1 base, the J end by 7 bases, with 17 bases between. The CDR3 is 16 residues long. In germline, CDR1 is SGDLS, CDR2 YYNGEE. CDR3 nucleotides: TGTGCCAGCAGCGTAAGGTGGTCAGCCCACGGCGGGGAGCTGTTTTTT. Protein sequence: CASSVRWSAHGGELFF.

This sequence joins TRBV6-5 and TRBJ2-5; 8 bases fit TRBD2. Germline V gives CDR1 MNHEY, CDR2 SVGAGI. The junction had 1 base not matched to a gene; V was cut back by 8 bases and J by 5 bases. CDR3 length: 11 amino acids. For the CDR3, the DNA is TGTGCCAGCGCGGGGGGTGAGACCCAGTACTTC. As protein: CASAGGETQYF.

A single count supports this clone. The chain's CDR3 is CATGQDVQDTQYF. The CDR3 nucleotides are TGTGCCACTGGACAGGACGTTCAAGATACGCAGTATTTT. This sequence joins TRBV10-3 and TRBJ2-3; TRBD1 matches 7 bases. Germline lookup yields CDR1 ENHRY and CDR2 SYGVKD. The CDR3 runs to 13 residues. Losses at the gene ends were 10 bases for V and 5 bases for J; bases not matched to a gene: 9.

The chain uses TRBV11-2 and TRBJ1-5; no firm D call. Per germline, CDR1 SGHAT and CDR2 FQNNGV. The V and J ends lost 0 bases and 7 bases respectively, with 10 bases between them. This CDR3 is built from 14 residues. The CDR3 loop is CASSLEPGGQPQHF. The CDR3, as DNA: TGTGCCAGCAGCTTAGAACCGGGAGGGCAGCCCCAGCATTTT.

The gene calls are TRBV6-6 and TRBJ1-5, with a weak D call TRBD1 (5 bases). V lost 5 bases, J lost 6 bases, and 17 bases lay in between. The CDR3 is made up of 15 amino acids. CDR1 is MNHNY, CDR2 SVGAGI, per germline (reference sequence). CDR3 in amino acids: CASSAGNSRGQPQHF. DNA for the CDR3: TGTGCCAGCAGTGCAGGGAATTCTAGAGGTCAGCCCCAGCATTTT.

V usage is TRBV7-2 and J usage is TRBJ2-7, with D unclear. There are 13 residues in the CDR3. V was pared by 5 bases and J by 3 bases, with 11 bases between. The germline CDR1 and CDR2 sequences are SGHTA and FQGNSA. The CDR3 is CASSEGPRYEQYF. The CDR3 DNA is TGTGCCAGCAGCGAAGGGCCGCGCTACGAGCAGTACTTC. Full variable domain (outside the CDR3, taken from reference TRBV7-2 and TRBJ2-7): GAGVSQSPSNKVTEKGKDVELRCDPISGHTALYWYRQSLGQGLEFLIYFQGNSAPDKSGLPSDRFSAERTGGSVSTLTIQRTQQEDSAVYLCASSEGPRYEQYFGPGTRLTVT.

The chain combines TRBV10-1 with TRBJ1-5; D may be TRBD1 (5 bases). V lost 3 bases and J 6 bases, leaving 9 bases between the germline ends. Germline-derived CDR1 and CDR2 are WNHNN and SYGVQD (reference sequence). The CDR3 loop spans 13 amino acids. CDR3 DNA sequence: TGCGCCAGCAGTGACAGGGAAGGTCAGCCCCAGCATTTT. This sequence encodes CASSDREGQPQHF.

The sample holds one count of this clone. The rearrangement uses TRBV5-4 and TRBJ2-7, with 8 bases fitting TRBD2. The CDR3 is 15 residues long. Germline V lookup: CDR1 SGHNT, CDR2 YYREEE (reference sequence). The V and J ends lost 0 bases and 1 base, in that order; junction bases with no gene match: 3. The CDR3 DNA reads TGTGCCAGCAGCTTGGGTACTAGCGGATCCTACGAGCAGTACTTC. Translating it yields CASSLGTSGSYEQYF.

The rearrangement uses TRBV4-1 and TRBJ2-7; possible D gene TRBD2, 7 bases. Trimming cost V 1 base and J 0 bases, with 13 bases left between them. This CDR3 is built from 16 residues. From germline, CDR1 is MGHRA and CDR2 YSYEKL. The CDR3 coding sequence is TGCGCCAGCAGCCAAGGGAGGGGGGGTTCCTCCTACGAGCAGTACTTC. This encodes CASSQGRGGSSYEQYF.

The J gene is TRBJ2-3, the V gene TRBV14, with D unclear. Trimming stripped 2 bases from V and 3 bases from J, with 12 bases between. The CDR3 covers 15 residues. Germline V lookup: CDR1 SGHDN, CDR2 FVKESK. CDR3 sequence reads: CASSQNTPGTDTQYF. CDR3 coding DNA: TGTGCCAGCAGCCAAAATACCCCAGGTACAGATACGCAGTATTTT.

This chain uses TRBV15 with TRBJ2-2; no definite D call. CDR1 is LNHNV and CDR2 is YYDKDF in the germline V gene (reference sequence). Deletions cut 1 base from V and 6 bases from J, with 3 bases between. This CDR3 has 12 amino acids. The CDR3 region is CATSRGPGELFF. The CDR3 DNA follows: TGTGCCACCAGCAGAGGGCCCGGGGAGCTGTTTTTT.

The chain recombines TRBV10-3 with TRBJ1-2; 7 bases agree with TRBD1. The CDR3 sequence is 14 residues long. The V and J ends lost 3 bases and 4 bases, in that order; junction bases with no gene match: 5. Germline V lookup: CDR1 ENHRY, CDR2 SYGVKD. The CDR3 sequence: CAISDRQGTYGYTF. CDR3 coding DNA: TGTGCCATCAGTGATAGACAGGGCACCTATGGCTACACCTTC.

V usage is TRBV6-9 and J usage is TRBJ2-2; a weak D match, TRBD1 (5 bases). The V end lost 3 bases, the J end lost 7 bases, and 15 bases lay between the germline ends. From germline, CDR1 is MNHGY and CDR2 SVAAGI. CDR3 size: 15 residues. The CDR3 DNA sequence: TGTGCCAGCAGTTACGATTGGGGCTCTGTCGGGGAGCTGTTTTTT. The encoded protein is CASSYDWGSVGELFF.

This chain uses TRBV5-4 with TRBJ2-7; the D is unclear. The CDR3 totals 12 residues. Trimming took off 0 bases at V and 5 bases at J, with 6 bases between the two ends. CDR1 SGHNT and CDR2 YYREEE come from the germline V gene (reference sequence). CDR3 DNA sequence: TGTGCCAGCAGCTTGGCGAACCACGAGCAGTACTTC. Protein: CASSLANHEQYF.

This clone was found a few times. V and J are TRBV6-5 and TRBJ2-7; 9 positions agree with TRBD1. Trimming removed 5 bases from V and 1 base from J; junction bases left unmatched: 3. CDR3 size: 14 residues. The V gene's germline CDR1 is MNHEY and CDR2 SVGAGI. The CDR3 sequence: CASSTGGDSYEQYF. In DNA form, the CDR3 reads TGTGCCAGCAGTACAGGGGGCGATTCCTACGAGCAGTACTTC.

This clone was picked up one time. The chain is built from TRBV4-1 and TRBJ2-1; 10 bases map to TRBD1. Germline V CDR1 and CDR2: MGHRA, YSYEKL. The CDR3 is 16 amino acids. Losses at the gene ends were 0 bases for V and 7 bases for J; bases not matched to a gene: 6. The CDR3 here is CASSQEETGGLNEQFF. CDR3 nucleotides: TGCGCCAGCAGCCAAGAGGAGACAGGGGGCTTGAATGAGCAGTTCTTC.

The chain carries TRBV5-6 and TRBJ2-1; no clear D. The CDR3 sequence is 11 residues long. Trimming cost V 0 bases and J 10 bases, with 5 bases left between them. Germline V gives CDR1 SGHDT, CDR2 YYEEEE. CDR3 in amino acids: CASSLDEEQFF. In DNA, the CDR3 is TGTGCCAGCAGCTTGGACGAGGAGCAGTTCTTC. Full variable domain (outside the CDR3, taken from reference TRBV5-6 and TRBJ2-1): DAGVTQSPTHLIKTRGQQVTLRCSPKSGHDTVSWYQQALGQGPQFIFQYYEEEERQRGNFPDRFSGHQFPNYSSELNVNALLLGDSALYLCASSLDEEQFFGPGTRLTVL.

The rearrangement joins TRBV6-5 to TRBJ2-5, with unresolved D. V lost 0 bases to trimming and J lost 5 bases, with 7 bases between them. Germline V gene data show CDR1 as MNHEY and CDR2 as SVGAGI. The CDR3 loop spans 13 amino acids. CDR3 bases: TGTGCCAGCAGTTACTCGATTTCGGAGACCCAGTACTTC. Amino acids: CASSYSISETQYF.